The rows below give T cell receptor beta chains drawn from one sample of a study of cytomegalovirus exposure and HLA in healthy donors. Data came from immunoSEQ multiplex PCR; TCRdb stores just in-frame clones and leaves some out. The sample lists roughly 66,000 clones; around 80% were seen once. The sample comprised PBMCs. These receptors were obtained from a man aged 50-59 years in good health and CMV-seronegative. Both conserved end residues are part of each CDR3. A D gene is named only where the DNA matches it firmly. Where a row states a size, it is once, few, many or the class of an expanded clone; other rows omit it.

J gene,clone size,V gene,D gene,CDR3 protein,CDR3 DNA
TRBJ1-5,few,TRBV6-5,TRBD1,CASSPDRGQQPQHF,TGTGCCAGCAGTCCTGACAGGGGACAACAGCCCCAGCATTTT
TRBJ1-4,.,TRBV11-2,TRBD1,CASSPVSGQGEKLFF,TGTGCCAGCAGCCCTGTTTCTGGACAGGGCGAAAAACTGTTTTTT
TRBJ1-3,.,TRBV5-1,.,CASSLEGVSGNTIYF,TGCGCCAGCAGCTTGGAGGGGGTCTCTGGAAACACCATATATTTT
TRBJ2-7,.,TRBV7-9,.,CASSPLPSPGDRIYEQYF,TGTGCCAGCAGCCCTCTCCCTAGCCCGGGAGATAGGATCTACGAGCAGTACTTC
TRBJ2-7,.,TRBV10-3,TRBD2,CAAGGRESHEQYF,TGTGCCGCGGGGGGGCGGGAGAGCCACGAGCAGTACTTC
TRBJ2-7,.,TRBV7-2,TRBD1,CASSDPDREDYEQYF,TGTGCCAGCAGCGACCCGGACAGGGAAGACTACGAGCAGTACTTC
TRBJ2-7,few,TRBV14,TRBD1,CASSRTGTGFHEQYF,TGTGCCAGCAGCCGCACCGGGACAGGGTTCCACGAGCAGTACTTC
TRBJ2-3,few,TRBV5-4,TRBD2,CASSLGLAGSGTQYF,TGTGCCAGCAGCTTGGGACTAGCGGGGTCAGGTACGCAGTATTTT
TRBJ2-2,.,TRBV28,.,CASSSFGTTTGELFF,TGTGCCAGCAGCTCCTTTGGGACAACCACCGGGGAGCTGTTTTTT
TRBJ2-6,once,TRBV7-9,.,CASSFARGSGANVLTF,TGTGCCAGCAGCTTCGCCCGGGGGTCTGGGGCCAACGTCCTGACTTTC
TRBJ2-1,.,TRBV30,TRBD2,CAWKREGFYNEQFF,TGTGCCTGGAAGCGGGAGGGGTTCTACAATGAGCAGTTCTTC
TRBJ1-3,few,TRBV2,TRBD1,CASSEDRGTGNTIYF,TGTGCCAGCAGTGAGGACAGGGGTACTGGAAACACCATATATTTT
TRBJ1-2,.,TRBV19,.,CASSIRGFDYGYTF,TGTGCCAGTAGTATCAGGGGTTTCGACTATGGCTACACCTTC
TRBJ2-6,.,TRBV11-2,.,CASSLDRTKVSGANVLTF,TGTGCCAGCAGCTTAGATCGGACAAAAGTCTCTGGGGCCAACGTCCTGACTTTC
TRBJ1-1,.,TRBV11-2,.,CASSQGSRDTEAFF,TGTGCCAGCAGCCAGGGGAGTAGGGACACTGAAGCTTTCTTT
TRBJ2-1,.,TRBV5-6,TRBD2,CASITAGTSSYNEQFF,TGTGCCAGCATTACTGCCGGGACTAGCTCTTACAATGAGCAGTTCTTC
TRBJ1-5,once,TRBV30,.,CAWSDSHNQPQHF,TGTGCCTGGTCGGACAGCCACAATCAGCCCCAGCATTTT
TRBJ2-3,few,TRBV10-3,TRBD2,CAISESASGGRTDTQYF,TGTGCCATCAGTGAGTCAGCGAGCGGGGGGCGCACAGATACGCAGTATTTT
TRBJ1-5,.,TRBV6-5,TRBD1,CASSYTQGNQPQHF,TGTGCCAGCAGTTACACACAGGGGAATCAGCCCCAGCATTTT
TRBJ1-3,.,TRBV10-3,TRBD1,CAISEFVQGAVLF,TGTGCCATCAGTGAATTTGTTCAGGGGGCTGTTCTTTTT
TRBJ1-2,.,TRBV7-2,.,CASSLDGAGNYGYTF,TGTGCCAGCAGCTTAGATGGGGCAGGAAACTATGGCTACACCTTC
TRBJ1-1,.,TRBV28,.,CASSPAGEGGTEAFF,TGTGCCAGCAGCCCTGCGGGGGAGGGGGGCACTGAAGCTTTCTTT
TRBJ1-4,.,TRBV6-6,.,CASSYAGVAEKLFF,TGTGCCAGCAGTTACGCCGGGGTAGCTGAAAAACTGTTTTTT
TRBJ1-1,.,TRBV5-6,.,CASSFGPEAGGEAFF,TGTGCCAGCAGCTTCGGCCCAGAGGCCGGAGGTGAAGCTTTCTTT
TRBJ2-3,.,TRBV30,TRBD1,CAWSVEGGDTDTQYF,TGTGCCTGGAGTGTAGAAGGGGGCGATACAGATACGCAGTATTTT
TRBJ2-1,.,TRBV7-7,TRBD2,CASSLAGGDYNEQFF,TGTGCTAGCAGCTTGGCGGGAGGAGATTACAATGAGCAGTTCTTC
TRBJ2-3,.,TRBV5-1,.,CASSLGRGTDTQYF,TGCGCCAGCAGCTTGGGGCGGGGAACGGATACGCAGTATTTT
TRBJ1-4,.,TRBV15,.,CATRVRAEEKLFF,TGTGCCACCAGGGTCAGGGCTGAAGAAAAACTGTTTTTT
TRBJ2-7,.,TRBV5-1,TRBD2,CASRISGRGDEQYF,TGCGCCAGCAGAATTAGCGGGAGGGGAGACGAGCAGTACTTC
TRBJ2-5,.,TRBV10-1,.,CASSSGSQETQYF,TGCGCCAGCAGCTCCGGGAGTCAAGAGACCCAGTACTTC
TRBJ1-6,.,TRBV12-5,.,CASGLYLGSSLSPLHF,TGTGCTAGTGGTTTGTATCTGGGGAGTTCGCTTTCACCCCTCCACTTT
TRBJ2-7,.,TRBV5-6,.,CASSSDIAGWEQYF,TGTGCCAGCAGCTCAGACATTGCAGGCTGGGAGCAGTACTTC
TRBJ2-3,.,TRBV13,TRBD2,CASSSGLAGKTDTQYF,TGTGCCAGCAGTTCCGGACTAGCGGGGAAGACAGATACGCAGTATTTT
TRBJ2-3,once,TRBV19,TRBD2,CASSSLGLAQWTDTQYF,TGTGCCAGTAGTTCACTCGGACTAGCCCAGTGGACAGATACGCAGTATTTT
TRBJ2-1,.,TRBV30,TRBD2,CAWSVASGGVYNEQFF,TGTGCCTGGAGTGTCGCTAGCGGGGGGGTATACAATGAGCAGTTCTTC
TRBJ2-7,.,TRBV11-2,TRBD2,CASSSSSGGYEQYF,TGTGCCAGCAGCTCCTCTAGCGGGGGCTACGAGCAGTACTTC
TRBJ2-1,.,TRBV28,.,CASSLWAFEFF,TGTGCCAGCAGTTTATGGGCTTTCGAGTTCTTC
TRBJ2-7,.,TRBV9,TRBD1,CASSAVTGGGGEQYF,TGTGCCAGCAGCGCAGTGACAGGGGGGGGTGGCGAGCAGTACTTC
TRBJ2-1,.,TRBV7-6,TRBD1,CASSPRTGGGEQFF,TGTGCCAGCAGCCCACGGACAGGGGGCGGTGAGCAGTTCTTC
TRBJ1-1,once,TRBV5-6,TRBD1,CASSRDREVRGAFF,TGTGCCAGCAGCCGGGACAGGGAGGTTAGGGGGGCTTTCTTT
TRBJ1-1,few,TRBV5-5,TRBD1,CASSPTGTNTEAFF,TGTGCCAGCAGCCCGACAGGGACCAACACTGAAGCTTTCTTT
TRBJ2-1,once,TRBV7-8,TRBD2,CASSPLAGGLLSNEQFF,TGTGCCAGCAGCCCTCTAGCGGGGGGGCTCCTAAGCAATGAGCAGTTCTTC
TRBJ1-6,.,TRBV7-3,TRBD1,CASSLGQEHSPLHF,TGTGCCAGCAGCTTAGGACAGGAACATTCACCCCTCCACTTT
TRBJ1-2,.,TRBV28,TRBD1,CASTGQGNYGYTF,TGTGCCAGCACCGGACAGGGAAACTATGGCTACACCTTC
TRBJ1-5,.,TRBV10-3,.,CAISAEAGSNQPQHF,TGTGCCATCAGTGCGGAGGCGGGGAGCAATCAGCCCCAGCATTTT
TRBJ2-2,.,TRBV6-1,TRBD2,CASKRENTGELFF,TGTGCCAGTAAGCGGGAGAACACCGGGGAGCTGTTTTTT
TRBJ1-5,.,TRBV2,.,CASGVAGDSNQPQHF,TGTGCCAGCGGGGTGGCAGGGGATAGCAATCAGCCCCAGCATTTT
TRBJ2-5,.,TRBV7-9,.,CASSSQAQETQYF,TGTGCCAGCAGCTCCCAGGCCCAAGAGACCCAGTACTTC
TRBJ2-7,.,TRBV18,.,CASSQDKGAYEQYF,TGTGCCAGCTCACAGGACAAGGGGGCCTACGAGCAGTACTTC
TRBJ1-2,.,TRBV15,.,CATSSLMGGYYGYTF,TGTGCCACCAGCAGCCTCATGGGGGGATACTATGGCTACACCTTC
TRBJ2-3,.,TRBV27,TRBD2,CASSFSFLSGRGANTQYF,TGTGCCAGCAGTTTCTCCTTCCTCAGCGGGAGAGGTGCAAATACGCAGTATTTT
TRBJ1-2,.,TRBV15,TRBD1,CATSRDHGTGYGYTF,TGTGCCACCAGCAGAGATCACGGGACAGGCTATGGCTACACCTTC
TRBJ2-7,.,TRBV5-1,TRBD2,CASSLVAGSYEQYF,TGCGCCAGCAGCTTGGTAGCGGGAAGTTACGAGCAGTACTTC
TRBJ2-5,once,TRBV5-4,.,CASSLEGPQETQYF,TGTGCCAGCAGCTTGGAGGGGCCCCAAGAGACCCAGTACTTC
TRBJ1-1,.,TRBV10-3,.,CAISGSVSGTEAFF,TGTGCCATCAGTGGATCAGTATCGGGGACTGAAGCTTTCTTT
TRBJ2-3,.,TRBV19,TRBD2,CASSRLAGSTDTQYF,TGTGCCAGTAGTAGACTAGCGGGGAGCACAGATACGCAGTATTTT
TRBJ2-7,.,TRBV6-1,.,CASSAWGAYEQYF,TGTGCCAGCAGTGCGTGGGGGGCCTACGAGCAGTACTTC
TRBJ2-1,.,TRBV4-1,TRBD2,CASSQEGRGGHEQFF,TGCGCCAGCAGCCAAGAAGGGCGGGGGGGCCATGAGCAGTTCTTC
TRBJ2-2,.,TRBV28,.,CASNGLAWGNTGELFF,TGTGCCAGCAATGGGCTAGCCTGGGGGAACACCGGGGAGCTGTTTTTT
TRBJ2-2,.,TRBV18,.,CASKPGNADTGELFF,TGTGCCAGCAAACCGGGGAATGCGGACACCGGGGAGCTGTTTTTT